The sample holds many counts of the clone carrying this T cell receptor beta chain. TCRdb ran MiXCR on the RT-PCR reads and lists one entry per CDR3 protein. The profile covers 500,000 or so distinct CDR3 sequences, with approximately 9.9% appearing a single time and about 12% taken by the ten largest. These data are taken from a study of response to subunit inactivated influenza vaccine. This clonotype was sampled from a man aged 50 to 59 who received an inactivated influenza vaccine. Sample: PBMCs from blood, taken roughly 46 days after vaccination.

In nucleotides, the CDR3 is TGCAGCGTTGCGGCTAGTGTTTACGAGCAGTACTTC. Its protein is CSVAASVYEQYF. The chain has TRBV29-1 and TRBJ2-7; D call uncertain. Trimming pared 4 bases from V and 4 bases from J, leaving 11 bases between. The germline gives CDR1 SQVTM, CDR2 ANQGSEA. The CDR3 has 12 amino acids.